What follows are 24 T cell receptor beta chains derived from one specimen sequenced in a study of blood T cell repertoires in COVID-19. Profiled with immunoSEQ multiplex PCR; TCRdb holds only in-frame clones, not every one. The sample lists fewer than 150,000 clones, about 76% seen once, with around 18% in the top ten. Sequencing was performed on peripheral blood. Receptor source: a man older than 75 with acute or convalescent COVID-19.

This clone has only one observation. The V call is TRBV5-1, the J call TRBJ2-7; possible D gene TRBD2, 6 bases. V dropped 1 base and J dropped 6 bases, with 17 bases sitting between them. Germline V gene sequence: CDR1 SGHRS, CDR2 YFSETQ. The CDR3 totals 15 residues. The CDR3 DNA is TGCGCCAGCAGCTTGTTTACGGGGGTTAAGGGCGAGCAGTACTTC. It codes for CASSLFTGVKGEQYF.

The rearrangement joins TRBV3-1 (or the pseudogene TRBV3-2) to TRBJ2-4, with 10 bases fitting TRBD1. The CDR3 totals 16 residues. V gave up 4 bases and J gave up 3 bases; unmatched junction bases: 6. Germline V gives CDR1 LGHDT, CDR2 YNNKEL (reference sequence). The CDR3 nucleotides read TGTGCCAGCAGCCCCCGAGGACAGGGGGTCAAAAACATTCAGTACTTC. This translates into CASSPRGQGVKNIQYF.

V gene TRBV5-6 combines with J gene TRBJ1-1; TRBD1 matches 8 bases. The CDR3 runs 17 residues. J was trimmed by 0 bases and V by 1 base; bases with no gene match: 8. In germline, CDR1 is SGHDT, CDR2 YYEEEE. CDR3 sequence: CASSLPGQGPMNTEAFF. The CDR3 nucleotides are TGTGCCAGCAGCTTGCCCGGACAGGGACCCATGAACACTGAAGCTTTCTTT.

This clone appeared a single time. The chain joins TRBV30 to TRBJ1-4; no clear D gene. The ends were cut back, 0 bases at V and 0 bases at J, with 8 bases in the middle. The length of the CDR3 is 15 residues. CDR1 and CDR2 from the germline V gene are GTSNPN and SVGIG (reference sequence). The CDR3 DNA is TGTGCCTGGAGTGTGAGGCTTGCAACTAATGAAAAACTGTTTTTT. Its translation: CAWSVRLATNEKLFF.

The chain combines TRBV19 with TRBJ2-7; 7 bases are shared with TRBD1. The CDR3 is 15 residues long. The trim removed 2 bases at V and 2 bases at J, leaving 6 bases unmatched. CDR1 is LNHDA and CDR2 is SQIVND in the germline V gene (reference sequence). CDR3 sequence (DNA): TGTGCCAGTAGTATAACCGGGACAGTAACCTACGAGCAGTACTTC. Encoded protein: CASSITGTVTYEQYF.

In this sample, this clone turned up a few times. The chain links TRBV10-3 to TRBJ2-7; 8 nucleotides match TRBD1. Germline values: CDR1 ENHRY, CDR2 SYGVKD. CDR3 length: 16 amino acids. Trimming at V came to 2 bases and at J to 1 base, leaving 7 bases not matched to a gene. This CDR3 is CAISEIGQGSSYEQYF. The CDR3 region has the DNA TGTGCCATCAGTGAGATAGGACAGGGCTCATCCTACGAGCAGTACTTC.

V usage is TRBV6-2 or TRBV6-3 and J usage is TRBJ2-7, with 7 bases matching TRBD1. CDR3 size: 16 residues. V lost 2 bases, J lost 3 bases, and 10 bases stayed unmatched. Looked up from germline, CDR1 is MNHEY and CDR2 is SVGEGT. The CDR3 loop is CASSYLTGTAHYEQYF. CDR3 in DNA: TGTGCCAGCAGTTACCTTACCGGGACAGCCCACTACGAGCAGTACTTC.

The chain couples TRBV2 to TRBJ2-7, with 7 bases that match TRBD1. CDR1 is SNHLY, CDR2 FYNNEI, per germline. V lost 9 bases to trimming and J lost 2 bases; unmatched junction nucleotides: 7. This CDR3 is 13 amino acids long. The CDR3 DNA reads TGTGCCAGTTCGGGACAGCAGACCTACGAGCAGTACTTC. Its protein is CASSGQQTYEQYF.

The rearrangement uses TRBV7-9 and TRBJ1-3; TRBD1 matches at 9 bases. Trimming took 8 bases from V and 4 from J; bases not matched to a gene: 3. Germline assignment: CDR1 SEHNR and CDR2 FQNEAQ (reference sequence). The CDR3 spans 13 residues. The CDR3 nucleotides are TGTGCCAGCCGGGACAGGGAGGGAAACACCATATATTTT. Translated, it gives CASRDREGNTIYF.

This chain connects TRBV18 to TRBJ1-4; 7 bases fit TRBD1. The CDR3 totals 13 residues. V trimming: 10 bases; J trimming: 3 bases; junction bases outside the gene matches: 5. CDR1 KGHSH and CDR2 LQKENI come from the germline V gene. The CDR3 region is CATTGQANEKLFF. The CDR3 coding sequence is TGTGCCACCACAGGACAGGCTAATGAAAAACTGTTTTTT.

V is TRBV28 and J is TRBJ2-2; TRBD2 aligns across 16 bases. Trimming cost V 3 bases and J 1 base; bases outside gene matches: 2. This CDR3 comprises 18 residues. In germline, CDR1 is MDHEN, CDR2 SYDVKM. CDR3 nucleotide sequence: TGTGCCAGCAGTTTGGGACTAGCGGGGGGGCGGAACACCGGGGAGCTGTTTTTT. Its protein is CASSLGLAGGRNTGELFF. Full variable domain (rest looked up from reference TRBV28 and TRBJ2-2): DVKVTQSSRYLVKRTGEKVFLECVQDMDHENMFWYRQDPGLGLRLIYFSYDVKMKEKGDIPEGYSVSREKKERFSLILESASTNQTSMYLCASSLGLAGGRNTGELFFGEGSRLTVL.

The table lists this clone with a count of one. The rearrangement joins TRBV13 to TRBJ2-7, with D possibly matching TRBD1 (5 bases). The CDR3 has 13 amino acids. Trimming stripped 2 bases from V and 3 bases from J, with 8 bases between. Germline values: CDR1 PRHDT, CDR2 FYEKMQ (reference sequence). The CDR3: CASSLKQGYEQYF. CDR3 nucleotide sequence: TGTGCCAGCAGCTTAAAGCAGGGCTACGAGCAGTACTTC.

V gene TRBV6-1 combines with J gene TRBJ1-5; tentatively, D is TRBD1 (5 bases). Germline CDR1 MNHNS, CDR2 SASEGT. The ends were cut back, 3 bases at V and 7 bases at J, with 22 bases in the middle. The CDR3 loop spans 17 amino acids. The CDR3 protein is CASSESMAGSSMQPQHF. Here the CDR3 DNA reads TGTGCCAGCAGTGAGTCCATGGCAGGGTCTTCTATGCAGCCCCAGCATTTT.

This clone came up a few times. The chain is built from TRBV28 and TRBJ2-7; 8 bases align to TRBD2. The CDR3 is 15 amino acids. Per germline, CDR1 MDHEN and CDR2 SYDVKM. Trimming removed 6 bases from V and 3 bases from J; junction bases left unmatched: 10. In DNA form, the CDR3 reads TGTGCCAGCAGGGACAGCGGGGGACGATTCTACGAGCAGTACTTC. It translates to CASRDSGGRFYEQYF.

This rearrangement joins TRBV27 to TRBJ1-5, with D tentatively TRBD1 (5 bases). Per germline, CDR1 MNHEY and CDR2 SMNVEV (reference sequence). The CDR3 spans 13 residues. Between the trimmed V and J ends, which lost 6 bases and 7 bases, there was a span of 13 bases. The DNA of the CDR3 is TGTGCCAGCAGGGAGGCAGGGAGGCAGCCCCAGCATTTT. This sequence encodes CASREAGRQPQHF.

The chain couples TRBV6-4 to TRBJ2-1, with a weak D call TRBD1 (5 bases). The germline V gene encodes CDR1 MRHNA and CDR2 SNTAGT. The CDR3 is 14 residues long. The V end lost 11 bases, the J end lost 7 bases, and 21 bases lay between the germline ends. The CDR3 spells CAPSARVEQNEQFF. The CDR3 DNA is TGTGCCCCCTCGGCCAGGGTGGAACAGAATGAGCAGTTCTTC.

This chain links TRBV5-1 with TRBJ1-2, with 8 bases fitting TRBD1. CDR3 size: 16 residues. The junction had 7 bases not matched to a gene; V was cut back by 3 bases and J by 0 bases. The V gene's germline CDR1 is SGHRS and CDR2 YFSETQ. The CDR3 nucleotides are TGCGCCAGCAGCTCGCGGACAGGGCGAGCTAACTATGGCTACACCTTC. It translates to CASSSRTGRANYGYTF.

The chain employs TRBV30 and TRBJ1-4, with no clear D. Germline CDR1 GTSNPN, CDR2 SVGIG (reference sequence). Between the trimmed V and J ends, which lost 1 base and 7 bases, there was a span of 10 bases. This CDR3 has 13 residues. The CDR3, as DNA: TGTGCCTGGAGTGGCGGGTTCGGTGAAAAACTGTTTTTT. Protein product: CAWSGGFGEKLFF.

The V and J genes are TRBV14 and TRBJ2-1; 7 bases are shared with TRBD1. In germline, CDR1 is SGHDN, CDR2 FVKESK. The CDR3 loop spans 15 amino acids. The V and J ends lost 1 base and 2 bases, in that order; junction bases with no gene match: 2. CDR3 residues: CASSQATGTYNEQFF. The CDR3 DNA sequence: TGTGCCAGCAGCCAAGCGACAGGGACCTACAATGAGCAGTTCTTC. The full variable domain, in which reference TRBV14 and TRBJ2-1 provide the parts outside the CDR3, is EAGVTQFPSHSVIEKGQTVTLRCDPISGHDNLYWYRRVMGKEIKFLLHFVKESKQDESGMPNNRFLAERTGGTYSTLKVQPAELEDSGVYFCASSQATGTYNEQFFGPGTRLTVL.

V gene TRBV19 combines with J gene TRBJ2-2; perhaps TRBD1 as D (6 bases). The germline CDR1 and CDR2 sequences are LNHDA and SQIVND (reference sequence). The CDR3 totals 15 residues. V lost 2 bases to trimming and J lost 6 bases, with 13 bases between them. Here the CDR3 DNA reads TGTGCCAGTAGTATATTTCAGGGGTTCTCCGGGGAGCTGTTTTTT. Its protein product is CASSIFQGFSGELFF.

In DNA form, the CDR3 reads TGTGCCAGCAGTTACGCTAACCCATCACCCCTCCACTTT. Protein product: CASSYANPSPLHF. J is TRBJ1-6 and V is TRBV6-5; no definite D call. CDR3 length: 13 amino acids. Germline CDR1 and CDR2: MNHEY and SVGAGI. V shed 2 bases and J shed 10 bases, with 9 bases lying between them.

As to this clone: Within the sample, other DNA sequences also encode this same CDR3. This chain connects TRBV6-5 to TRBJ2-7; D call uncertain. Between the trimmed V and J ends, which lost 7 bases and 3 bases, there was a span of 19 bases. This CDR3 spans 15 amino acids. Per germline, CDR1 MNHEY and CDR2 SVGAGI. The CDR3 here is CASILITTDFYEQYF. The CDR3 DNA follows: TGTGCCAGCATCTTAATTACCACAGATTTCTACGAGCAGTACTTC.

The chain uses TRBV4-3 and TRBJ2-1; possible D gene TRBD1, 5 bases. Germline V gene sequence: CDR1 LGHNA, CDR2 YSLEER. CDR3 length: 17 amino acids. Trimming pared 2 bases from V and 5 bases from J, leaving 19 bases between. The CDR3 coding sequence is TGCGCCAGCAGCCAACCGAAAAAGTCGACAGATCACAATGAGCAGTTCTTC. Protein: CASSQPKKSTDHNEQFF.

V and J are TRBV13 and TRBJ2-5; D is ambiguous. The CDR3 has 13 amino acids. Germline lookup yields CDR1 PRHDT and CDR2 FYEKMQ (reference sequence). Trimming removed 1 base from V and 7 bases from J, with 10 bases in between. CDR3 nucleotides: TGTGCCAGCAGCTTAGATCCCTCCCGGACCCAGTACTTC. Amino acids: CASSLDPSRTQYF.